This T cell receptor beta chain was captured in a study of Ad26.COV2.S vaccination and SARS-CoV-2 variants. In the study overall: The study gave Ad26.COV2.S intramuscularly, once or twice 56 days apart. General study points: Measures of TCR breadth and depth may have fallen short of total T cell responses.

In the case of this clone: The antigen remains unidentified.

The CDR3 sequence is 12 residues long. The germline V and J ends were trimmed by 6 bases and 8 bases, with 13 bases remaining between them. The germline V gene encodes CDR1 SNHLY and CDR2 FYNNEI. Regarding treatment: roughly 19 received Ad26.COV2.S at low or high dose, single or two shots; five or six received placebo; per-sample allocation not given. Specimens were obtained on day 63 following the first vaccine or placebo injection. Data came from immunoSEQ multiplex PCR; TCRdb stores just in-frame clones and leaves some out. The sample has 430,000 or so clones, 80% to 95% seen once. Sequencing was performed on peripheral blood, taken in a trial of Ad26.COV2.S vaccine versus placebo. The chain combines TRBV2 with TRBJ1-1; D gene unclear. The sequence derives from a person aged 18-60 years who received the Ad26.COV2.S COVID-19 vaccine or a placebo. CDR3 nucleotide sequence: TGTGCCAGCAGACTCCGGGAATACGAAGCTTTCTTT. It specifies CASRLREYEAFF.